Listed below are T cell receptor beta chains from one sample, sequenced in a study of cytomegalovirus exposure and HLA in healthy donors. This table comes from immunoSEQ multiplex PCR, and its TCRdb copy is limited to in-frame clones, with some not included. The top ten hold over 10% of the sample, which has about 82,000 clones, over 75% seen once. The sample comprised PBMCs. The receptors come from a human donor in good health. Both conserved end residues are part of each CDR3. The D gene is left open where the match is weak. Part of the rows lack a size; the others show once, few, many or a class for expanded clones.

J | length | D | V | size | CDR3 | DNA
TRBJ2-2 | 16 | TRBD1 | TRBV5-6 | - | CASSLLSGTATGELFF | TGTGCCAGCAGCTTACTATCCGGGACAGCAACCGGGGAGCTGTTTTTT
TRBJ2-3 | 16 | - | TRBV5-1 | - | CASSIRPSDGTDTQYF | TGCGCCAGCAGCATTCGTCCTAGCGATGGAACAGATACGCAGTATTTT
TRBJ1-2 | 14 | TRBD1 | TRBV19 | few | CASRNRDRVRGYTF | TGTGCCAGTAGAAACCGGGACAGGGTTCGTGGCTACACCTTC
TRBJ2-7 | 16 | - | TRBV11-2 | - | CASSPISWQRSYEQYF | TGTGCCAGCAGCCCTATTAGTTGGCAGCGAAGCTACGAGCAGTACTTC
TRBJ1-5 | 14 | TRBD1 | TRBV30 | - | CAWSEGQVNQPQNF | TGTGCCTGGAGCGAAGGACAGGTCAATCAGCCCCAGAATTTT
TRBJ2-1 | 13 | - | TRBV7-2 | - | CASSLGSVNEQFF | TGTGCCAGCAGCTTAGGGTCGGTAAATGAGCAGTTCTTC
TRBJ1-6 | 14 | - | TRBV5-1 | - | CASSFWLPMEPLHF | TGCGCCAGCAGCTTCTGGCTTCCGATGGAGCCCCTCCACTTT
TRBJ2-1 | 15 | - | TRBV6-1 | once | CASSRQPYSYNEQFF | TGTGCCAGCAGCCGACAACCCTACTCCTACAATGAGCAGTTCTTC
TRBJ2-2 | 18 | - | TRBV27 | - | CASAYLRPGGSGTGELFF | TGTGCCAGCGCGTACCTGAGGCCAGGGGGGTCGGGCACCGGGGAGCTGTTTTTT
TRBJ2-7 | 14 | - | TRBV30 | - | CAWSPGGGRYEQYF | TGTGCCTGGAGTCCAGGCGGGGGCCGCTACGAGCAGTACTTC
TRBJ1-1 | 15 | - | TRBV12-5 | once | CASGLRQGGETEAFF | TGTGCTAGTGGTCTCAGACAAGGAGGAGAGACTGAAGCTTTCTTT
TRBJ2-1 | 15 | TRBD1 | TRBV6-5 | - | CASSYSPDRLNEQFF | TGTGCCAGCAGTTACTCTCCGGACAGGCTCAATGAGCAGTTCTTC
TRBJ2-7 | 12 | - | TRBV7-2 | - | CASSLTSYEQYF | TGTGCCAGCAGCTTAACCTCCTACGAGCAGTACTTC
TRBJ1-2 | 14 | TRBD1 | TRBV7-9 | - | CASSAGTGNYGYTF | TGTGCCAGCAGCGCAGGGACAGGGAACTATGGCTACACCTTC
TRBJ2-7 | 13 | TRBD1 | TRBV6-1 | - | CASTPGQSYEQYF | TGTGCCAGCACCCCGGGACAGAGCTACGAGCAGTACTTC